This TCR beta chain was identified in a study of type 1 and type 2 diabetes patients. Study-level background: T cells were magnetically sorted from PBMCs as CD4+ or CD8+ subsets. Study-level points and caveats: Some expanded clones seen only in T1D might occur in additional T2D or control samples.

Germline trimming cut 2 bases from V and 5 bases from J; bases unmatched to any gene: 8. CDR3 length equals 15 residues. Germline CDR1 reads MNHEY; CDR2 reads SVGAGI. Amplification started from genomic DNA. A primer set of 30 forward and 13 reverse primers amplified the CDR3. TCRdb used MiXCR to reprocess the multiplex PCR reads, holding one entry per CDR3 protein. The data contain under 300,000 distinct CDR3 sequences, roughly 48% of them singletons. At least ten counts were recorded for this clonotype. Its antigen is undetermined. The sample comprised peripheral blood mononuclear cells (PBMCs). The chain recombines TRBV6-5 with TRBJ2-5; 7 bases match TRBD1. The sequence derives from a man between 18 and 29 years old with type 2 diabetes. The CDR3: CASSYHRGTKETQYF. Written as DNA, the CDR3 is TGTGCCAGCAGTTACCACAGGGGTACGAAGGAGACCCAGTACTTC.